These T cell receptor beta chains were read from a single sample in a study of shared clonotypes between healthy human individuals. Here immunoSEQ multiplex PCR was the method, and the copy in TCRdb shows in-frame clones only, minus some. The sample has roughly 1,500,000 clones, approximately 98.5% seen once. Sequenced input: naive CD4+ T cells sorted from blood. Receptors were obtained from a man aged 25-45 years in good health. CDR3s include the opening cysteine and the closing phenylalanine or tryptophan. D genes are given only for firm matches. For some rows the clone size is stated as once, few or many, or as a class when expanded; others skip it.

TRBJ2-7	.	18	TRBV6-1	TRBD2	CASSDPGLAGGYSYEQYF	TGTGCCAGCAGTGACCCTGGACTAGCGGGAGGCTACTCCTACGAGCAGTACTTC
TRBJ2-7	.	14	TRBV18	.	CASSGGLPVDEQYF	TGTGCCAGCTCGGGGGGACTCCCAGTGGATGAGCAGTACTTC
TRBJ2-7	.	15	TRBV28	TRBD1	CASRSPGTDSYEQYF	TGTGCCAGCAGGTCTCCCGGGACAGACTCCTACGAGCAGTACTTC
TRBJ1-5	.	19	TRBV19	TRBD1	CASSNLQGAGGSSNQPQHF	TGTGCCAGTAGTAACCTACAGGGGGCAGGCGGATCTAGCAATCAGCCCCAGCATTTT
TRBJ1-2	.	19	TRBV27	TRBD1	CASSLGKYTFGQGKYGYTF	TGTGCCAGCTCGCTTGGGAAGTACACTTTTGGACAGGGAAAATATGGCTACACCTTC
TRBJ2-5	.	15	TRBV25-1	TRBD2	CASSVGGRTRETQYF	TGTGCCAGCAGTGTGGGCGGGAGGACGAGGGAGACCCAGTACTTC
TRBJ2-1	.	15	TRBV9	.	CASSEKRGGSREQFF	TGTGCCAGCAGCGAGAAGAGGGGAGGAAGCCGTGAGCAGTTCTTC
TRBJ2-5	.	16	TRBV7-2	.	CASSLVFWVGSETQYF	TGTGCCAGCAGCTTAGTTTTTTGGGTGGGCTCGGAGACCCAGTACTTC
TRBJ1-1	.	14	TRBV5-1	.	CASSLAHPNTEAFF	TGCGCCAGCAGCTTGGCACACCCGAACACTGAAGCTTTCTTT
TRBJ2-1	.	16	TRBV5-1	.	CASSFSAAFTHNEQFF	TGCGCCAGCAGCTTCTCGGCAGCCTTCACTCACAATGAGCAGTTCTTC
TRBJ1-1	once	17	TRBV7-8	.	CASSGQGATGMNTEAFF	TGTGCCAGCAGCGGGCAGGGCGCTACAGGGATGAACACTGAAGCTTTCTTT
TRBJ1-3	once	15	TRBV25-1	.	CASSGYFSSGNTIYF	TGTGCCAGCAGTGGCTACTTCAGCTCTGGAAACACCATATATTTT
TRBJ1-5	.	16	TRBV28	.	CASSSPDRYSNQPQHF	TGTGCCAGCAGTTCGCCTGATCGATATAGCAATCAGCCCCAGCATTTT
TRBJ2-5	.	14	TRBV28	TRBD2	CASRLSGSGETQYF	TGTGCCAGCAGACTTAGCGGGAGTGGGGAGACCCAGTACTTC
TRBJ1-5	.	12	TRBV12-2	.	CARRGVERPQHF	TGTGCAAGGAGGGGGGTGGAGAGGCCCCAGCATTTT
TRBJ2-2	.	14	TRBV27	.	CASSPRVSAGELFF	TGTGCCAGCAGTCCCAGGGTTTCGGCCGGGGAGCTGTTTTTT
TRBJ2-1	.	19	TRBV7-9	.	CASSLVRGSIGSSYNEQFF	TGTGCCAGCAGCTTAGTTCGGGGGAGTATAGGATCCTCCTACAATGAGCAGTTCTTC
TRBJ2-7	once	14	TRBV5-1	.	CASSFADKYYEQYF	TGCGCCAGCAGCTTTGCGGACAAATACTACGAGCAGTACTTC
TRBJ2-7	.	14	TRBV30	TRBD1	CAWSRKTGGAEQYF	TGTGCCTGGAGTCGTAAGACAGGGGGCGCCGAGCAGTACTTC
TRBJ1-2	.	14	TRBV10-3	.	CAISESRENYGYTF	TGTGCCATCAGTGAGTCCAGGGAAAACTATGGCTACACCTTC
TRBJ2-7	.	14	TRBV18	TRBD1	CASSLGQGSYEQYF	TGTGCCAGCTCACTGGGACAGGGCTCCTACGAGCAGTACTTC
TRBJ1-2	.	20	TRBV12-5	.	CASGLVLRSGGFTANYGYTF	TGTGCTAGTGGTTTGGTACTACGGTCCGGGGGGTTCACCGCTAACTATGGCTACACCTTC
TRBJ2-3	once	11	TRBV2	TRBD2	CASKRLATQYF	TGTGCCAGCAAAAGACTAGCTACGCAGTATTTT
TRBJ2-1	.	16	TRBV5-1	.	CASGPQGTNVYNEQFF	TGCGCCAGCGGACCCCAGGGGACTAACGTCTACAATGAGCAGTTCTTC
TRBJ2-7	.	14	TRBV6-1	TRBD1	CASKVDRVVNEQYF	TGTGCCAGCAAGGTAGACAGGGTAGTTAACGAGCAGTACTTC
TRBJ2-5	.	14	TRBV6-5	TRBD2	CASTETGGRETQYF	TGTGCCAGCACCGAGACGGGGGGGCGAGAGACCCAGTACTTC
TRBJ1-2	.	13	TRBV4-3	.	CASSRQGTYGYTF	TGCGCCAGCAGCCGGCAGGGAACCTATGGCTACACCTTC
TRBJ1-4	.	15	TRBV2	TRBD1	CASRWTGASNEKLFF	TGTGCCAGCCGCTGGACAGGGGCTTCTAATGAAAAACTGTTTTTT
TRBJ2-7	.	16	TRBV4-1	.	CASSQEVTRSSYEQYF	TGCGCCAGCAGCCAAGAGGTAACGCGAAGTTCCTACGAGCAGTACTTC
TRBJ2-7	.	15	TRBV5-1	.	CASSLGQGRSYEQYF	TGCGCCAGCAGCTTGGGTCAGGGTCGGTCCTACGAGCAGTACTTC
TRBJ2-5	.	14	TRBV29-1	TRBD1	CSVTRTGGTETQYF	TGCAGCGTTACGAGGACAGGGGGGACGGAGACCCAGTACTTC
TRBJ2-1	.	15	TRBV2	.	CASSVQILAYNEQFF	TGTGCCAGCAGTGTACAGATTCTCGCCTACAATGAGCAGTTCTTC
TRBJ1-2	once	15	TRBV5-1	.	CASSWVGASNYGYTF	TGCGCCAGCAGCTGGGTAGGAGCCTCTAACTATGGCTACACCTTC
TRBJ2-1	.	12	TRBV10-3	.	CAISLLNNEQFF	TGTGCCATCAGCCTCTTGAACAATGAGCAGTTCTTC
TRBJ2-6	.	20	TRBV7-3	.	CASSPRLAGGLGSGANVLTF	TGTGCCAGCAGCCCCCGGTTGGCAGGGGGGCTCGGCTCTGGGGCCAACGTCCTGACTTTC
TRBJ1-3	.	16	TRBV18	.	CASSPPSGSDGNTIYF	TGTGCCAGCTCACCACCGTCAGGTTCTGATGGAAACACCATATATTTT
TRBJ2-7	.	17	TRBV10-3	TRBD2	CAISEGGRLAPSHEQYF	TGTGCCATCAGTGAGGGGGGGAGACTAGCGCCTTCCCACGAGCAGTACTTC